This T cell receptor beta chain emerged from a study of response to subunit inactivated influenza vaccine. Findings of the study overall: Few new T cells, the authors suggested, are recruited by each seasonal influenza vaccination.

TCRdb reprocessed the RT-PCR reads with MiXCR, giving one entry per CDR3 protein. Found here are about 700,000 distinct CDR3 sequences, around 14% of them singletons; the top ten hold less than 9%. Germline V gene lookup returns CDR1 MNHEY and CDR2 SMNVEV (reference sequence). The CDR3 extends over 17 amino acids. The V end lost 6 bases, the J end lost 3 bases, and 22 bases lay between the germline ends. As regards this clonotype: The target antigen is unknown.

This chain joins TRBV27 and TRBJ2-3, with D uncertain. Source: PBMCs from blood, taken approximately 15 days before vaccination. This sequence was found in a man in his forties or fifties who received an inactivated influenza vaccine. The CDR3 is CASSPTRLPRLTDTQYF. The CDR3 DNA sequence: TGTGCCAGCAGCCCTACCAGACTCCCGCGGCTTACAGATACGCAGTATTTT.